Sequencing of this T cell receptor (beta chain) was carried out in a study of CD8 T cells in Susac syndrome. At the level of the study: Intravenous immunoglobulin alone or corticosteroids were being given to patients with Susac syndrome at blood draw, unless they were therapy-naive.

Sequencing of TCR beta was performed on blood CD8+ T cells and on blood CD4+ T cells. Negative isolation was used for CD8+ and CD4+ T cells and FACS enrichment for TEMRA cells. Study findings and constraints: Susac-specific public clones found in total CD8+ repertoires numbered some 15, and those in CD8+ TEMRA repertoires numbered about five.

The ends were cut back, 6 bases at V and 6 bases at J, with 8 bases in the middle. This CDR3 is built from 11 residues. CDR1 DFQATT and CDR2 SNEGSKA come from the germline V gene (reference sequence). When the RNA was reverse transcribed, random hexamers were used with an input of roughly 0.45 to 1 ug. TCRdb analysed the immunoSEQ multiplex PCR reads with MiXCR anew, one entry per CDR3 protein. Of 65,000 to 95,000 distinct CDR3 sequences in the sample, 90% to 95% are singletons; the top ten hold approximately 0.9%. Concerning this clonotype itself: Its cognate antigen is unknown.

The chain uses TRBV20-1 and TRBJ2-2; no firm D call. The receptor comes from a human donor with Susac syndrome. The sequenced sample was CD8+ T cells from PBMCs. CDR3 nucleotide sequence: TGCAGTGCCACTGAGGCCGGGGAGCTGTTTTTT. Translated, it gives CSATEAGELFF.